The T cell receptor (beta chain) described here comes from a study of blood T cell repertoires in COVID-19. On the study more broadly: T cells, B-cell-depleted T cells, or PBMCs supplied cDNA or gDNA.

This clone was counted only a few times. The CDR3 has 13 amino acids. Trimming shortened V by 4 bases and J by 4 bases, and 9 bases separated the two germline ends. Germline CDR1 reads MGHRA; CDR2 reads YSYEKL. Data came from immunoSEQ multiplex PCR; TCRdb stores just in-frame clones and leaves some out. The sample includes roughly 200,000 clones, 90% of them seen just once. The chain joins TRBV4-1 to TRBJ2-3; the D is unclear. The sequencing input was peripheral blood. This receptor was taken from a man between 50 and 59 years old with acute or convalescent COVID-19. The CDR3, as DNA: TGCGCCAGCAGCCCAGCGTTGCCAGATACGCAGTATTTT. Amino acids: CASSPALPDTQYF.